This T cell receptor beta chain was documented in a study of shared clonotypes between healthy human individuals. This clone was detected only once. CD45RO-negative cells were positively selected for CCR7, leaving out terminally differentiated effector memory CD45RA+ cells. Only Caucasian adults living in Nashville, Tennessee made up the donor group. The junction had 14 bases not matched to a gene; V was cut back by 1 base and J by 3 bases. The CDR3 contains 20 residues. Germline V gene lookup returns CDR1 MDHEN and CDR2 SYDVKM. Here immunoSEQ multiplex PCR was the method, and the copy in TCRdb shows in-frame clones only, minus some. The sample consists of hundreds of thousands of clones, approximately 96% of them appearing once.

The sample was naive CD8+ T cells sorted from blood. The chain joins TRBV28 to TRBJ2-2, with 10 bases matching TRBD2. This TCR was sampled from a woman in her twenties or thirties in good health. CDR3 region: CASSLSFWASGSGDTGELFF. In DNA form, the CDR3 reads TGTGCCAGCAGTTTATCTTTTTGGGCTAGCGGGAGTGGAGACACCGGGGAGCTGTTTTTT.